This passage covers 3 T cell receptor beta chains from one sample sequenced in a study of CD8+CD57+ T cells in acquired aplastic anemia. TCR beta VDJ and CDR3 were profiled, and genomic DNA was the template. From the reads, TCRdb called clonotypes with MiXCR, one entry per CDR3 protein. The sample carries 150,000 to 200,000 distinct CDR3 sequences, 70% to 80% recorded once. It was patients with CD8+CD57+ cell expansion by flow cytometry who were chosen for sequencing. Sequencing used sorted CD4+, CD8+, or CD8+CD57+ T cells (not recorded which) from PBMCs. The source of these receptors is a human donor with aplastic anemia.

This chain uses TRBV10-2 with TRBJ2-1, with TRBD2 identical over 8 bases. Germline CDR1 is WSHSY and CDR2 is SAAADI. This CDR3 region has 16 residues. V was pared by 6 bases and J by 6 bases, with 13 bases of the junction left unmatched. The CDR3 DNA follows: TGCGCCAGCAGACCCGGGACTAGTGACGCCCTCAATGAGCAGTTCTTC. As protein: CASRPGTSDALNEQFF.

The CDR3 DNA is TGCGCCAGCAGTGTTGAACGGGGGGGCCGCACCGGGGAGCTGTTTTTT. This sequence encodes CASSVERGGRTGELFF. The chain uses TRBV10-1 and TRBJ2-2; TRBD2 matches 8 bases. Germline-derived CDR1 and CDR2 are WNHNN and SYGVQD (reference sequence). The CDR3 has 16 amino acids. V lost 4 bases, J lost 4 bases, and 8 bases stayed unmatched.

Points on this clonotype: One end of the junction does not line up with germline, which may come from a read error. The chain employs TRBV5-8 and TRBJ2-2, with D hard to call. The CDR3 is made up of 14 amino acids. The germline V gene has CDR1 SGHTS and CDR2 YDEGEE. CDR3 in amino acids: CASSLDPNTGELFF. The CDR3 nucleotides read TGCGCCAGCAGCTTGGATCCGAACACCGGGGAGCTGTTTTTT.